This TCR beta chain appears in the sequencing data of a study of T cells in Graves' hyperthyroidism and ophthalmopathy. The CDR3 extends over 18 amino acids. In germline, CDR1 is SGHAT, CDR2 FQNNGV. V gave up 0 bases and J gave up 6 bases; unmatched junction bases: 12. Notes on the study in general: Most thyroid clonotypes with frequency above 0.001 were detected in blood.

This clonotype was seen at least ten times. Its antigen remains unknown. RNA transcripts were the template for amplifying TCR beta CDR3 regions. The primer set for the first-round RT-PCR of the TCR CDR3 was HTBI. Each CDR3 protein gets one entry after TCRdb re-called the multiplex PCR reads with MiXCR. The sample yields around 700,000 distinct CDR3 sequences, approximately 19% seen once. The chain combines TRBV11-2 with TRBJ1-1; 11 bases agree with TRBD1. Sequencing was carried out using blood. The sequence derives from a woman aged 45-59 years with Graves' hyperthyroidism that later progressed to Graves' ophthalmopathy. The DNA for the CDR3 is TGTGCCAGCAGCTTAGATCGGGGGACAGGGGGTCAGGGAGCTGAAGCTTTCTTT. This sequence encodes CASSLDRGTGGQGAEAFF.